Listed below are T cell receptor beta chains from one sample, sequenced in a study of blood T cell repertoires in COVID-19. Method: immunoSEQ multiplex PCR; TCRdb's copy keeps in-frame clones and lacks some. Among approximately 88,000 clones listed, roughly 80% were seen once. Sequencing was performed on peripheral blood. Every receptor here comes from a middle-aged man who had recovered from COVID-19. The CDR3 runs from the conserved cysteine through the conserved F or W. A D gene is named only where the DNA matches it firmly. Some rows mark clone size as missing; the rest say once, few, many or name a class of expanded clone.

CDR3 length	V gene	D gene	J gene	clone size	CDR3 protein	CDR3 DNA
14	TRBV3-1/TRBV3-2	.	TRBJ2-2	.	CASSQQDTEGELFF	TGTGCCAGCAGCCAACAGGACACGGAGGGGGAGCTGTTTTTT
12	TRBV5-6	.	TRBJ2-7	few	CASSRRLYEQYF	TGTGCCAGCAGTAGGCGACTCTACGAGCAGTACTTC
14	TRBV5-4	.	TRBJ2-5	.	CASSLEREPETQYF	TGTGCCAGCAGCTTGGAGAGGGAGCCAGAGACCCAGTACTTC
13	TRBV6-5	.	TRBJ2-3	few	CASSYSEQDTQYF	TGTGCCAGCAGTTACTCGGAACAGGATACGCAGTATTTT
15	TRBV29-1	.	TRBJ2-1	.	CSAVGFGSSYNEQFF	TGCAGCGCCGTGGGATTCGGGAGCTCCTACAATGAGCAGTTCTTC
13	TRBV21-1	.	TRBJ2-7	.	CASSNRVPYEQYF	TGTGCCAGCAGCAACAGGGTGCCCTACGAGCAGTACTTC
16	TRBV7-3	.	TRBJ2-3	.	CASSLTPGKGTDTQYF	TGTGCCAGCAGCTTAACTCCGGGAAAGGGCACAGATACGCAGTATTTT
12	TRBV20-1	.	TRBJ2-1	.	CSASNLGNEQFF	TGCAGTGCTAGTAACCTCGGCAATGAGCAGTTCTTC
14	TRBV2	TRBD1	TRBJ2-5	few	CASSDDRGRETQYF	TGTGCCAGCAGTGACGACAGGGGGCGCGAGACCCAGTACTTC
14	TRBV9	.	TRBJ1-1	.	CASSVTRGNTEAFF	TGTGCCAGCAGCGTAACTCGGGGGAACACTGAAGCTTTCTTT
13	TRBV6-5	.	TRBJ2-1	.	CASRQTGGDEQFF	TGTGCCAGCAGACAAACAGGGGGGGATGAGCAGTTCTTC
18	TRBV24-1	TRBD1	TRBJ1-1	.	CATSDWANRGPRNTEAFF	TGTGCCACCAGTGATTGGGCAAACAGGGGCCCTAGGAACACTGAAGCTTTCTTT
14	TRBV5-1	.	TRBJ1-4	.	CASSLVGNDEKLFF	TGCGCCAGCAGCTTGGTTGGCAACGATGAAAAACTGTTTTTT
13	TRBV12-3/TRBV12-4	.	TRBJ1-5	.	CASRETPGQPQHF	TGTGCCAGCAGAGAGACGCCGGGTCAGCCCCAGCATTTT
14	TRBV10-3	TRBD1	TRBJ1-1	.	CAITQDRGGTEAFF	TGTGCCATCACCCAGGACAGGGGAGGCACTGAAGCTTTCTTT
11	TRBV2	TRBD1	TRBJ1-2	few	CASSPDRVYTF	TGTGCCAGCAGCCCGGACAGGGTCTACACCTTC
12	TRBV14	TRBD1	TRBJ2-5	.	CASSSDRETQYF	TGTGCCAGCAGCTCGGACAGGGAGACCCAGTACTTC
14	TRBV2	.	TRBJ1-5	.	CASSGEGYNQPQHF	TGTGCCAGCAGTGGGGAGGGGTACAATCAGCCCCAGCATTTT
17	TRBV7-2	TRBD1	TRBJ2-7	.	CASSLGFTGTVAYEQYF	TGTGCCAGCAGCCTTGGATTTACCGGGACAGTAGCCTACGAGCAGTACTTC
14	TRBV28	.	TRBJ1-1	.	CASSLSLGDTEAFF	TGTGCCAGCAGTTTGTCTTTAGGGGACACTGAAGCTTTCTTT
17	TRBV10-3	.	TRBJ1-1	.	CAISVLPLLVGAGEAFF	TGTGCCATCAGTGTGTTACCCCTTTTAGTGGGGGCCGGTGAAGCTTTCTTT
14	TRBV9	TRBD1	TRBJ2-7	once	CASSVEAGGTEQYF	TGTGCCAGCAGCGTAGAGGCAGGGGGTACAGAGCAGTACTTC
18	TRBV4-1	.	TRBJ2-7	.	CASSQANVRLSHSYEQYF	TGCGCCAGCAGCCAAGCTAATGTTCGGCTTAGCCATTCCTACGAGCAGTACTTC
14	TRBV6-1	.	TRBJ1-1	.	CASSDRGFLTEAFF	TGTGCCAGCAGTGACAGGGGTTTCCTTACTGAAGCTTTCTTT
15	TRBV7-2	.	TRBJ1-5	.	CASSLTGREDQPQHF	TGTGCCAGCAGCTTAACAGGGAGGGAGGATCAGCCCCAGCATTTT
15	TRBV3-1/TRBV3-2	TRBD1	TRBJ2-3	few	CASSQAGTGEDTQYF	TGTGCCAGCAGCCAAGCCGGGACAGGGGAGGATACGCAGTATTTT
12	TRBV19	.	TRBJ1-1	.	CASSSRENEAFF	TGTGCCAGTAGTAGCCGAGAAAATGAAGCTTTCTTT
13	TRBV2	TRBD1	TRBJ1-1	.	CASRRDSGTEAFF	TGTGCCAGCAGGCGGGACAGCGGGACTGAAGCTTTCTTT
12	TRBV6-5	.	TRBJ2-7	.	CASQRESYEQYF	TGTGCCAGCCAACGGGAGAGCTACGAGCAGTACTTC
15	TRBV6-5	TRBD1	TRBJ1-2	.	CASTGGGTGLSGYTF	TGTGCCAGCACCGGAGGGGGCACGGGGCTATCTGGCTACACCTTC
17	TRBV6-6	TRBD2	TRBJ2-1	few	CASSPRSTSGQNNEQFF	TGTGCCAGCAGTCCACGTTCAACTAGCGGGCAAAACAATGAGCAGTTCTTC
17	TRBV11-2	TRBD2	TRBJ2-1	.	CASSIGLAGGPADEQFF	TGTGCCAGCAGCATCGGACTAGCGGGGGGGCCTGCCGATGAGCAGTTCTTC
14	TRBV2	.	TRBJ2-3	once	CARGGSFTTDTQYF	TGTGCCAGAGGGGGTAGCTTCACGACAGATACGCAGTATTTT
15	TRBV7-9	.	TRBJ2-7	.	CASSPQWQGSYEQYF	TGTGCCAGCAGCCCGCAGTGGCAGGGGTCCTACGAGCAGTACTTC
14	TRBV30	.	TRBJ1-5	.	CAWSVLSGNQPQHF	TGTGCCTGGAGTGTACTGAGTGGCAATCAGCCCCAGCATTTT
14	TRBV27	TRBD1	TRBJ1-1	.	CASSLGQGATEAFF	TGTGCCAGCAGTTTAGGGCAGGGGGCCACTGAAGCTTTCTTT
14	TRBV6-5	.	TRBJ1-1	.	CASSLGGDRGEAFF	TGTGCCAGCAGTCTCGGGGGGGATCGTGGTGAAGCTTTCTTT
15	TRBV5-6	TRBD1	TRBJ2-7	.	CASSLGGTAFYEQYF	TGTGCCAGCAGCTTGGGTGGGACAGCCTTCTACGAGCAGTACTTC
15	TRBV7-3	TRBD2	TRBJ2-1	few	CASSLTSGGRSEQFF	TGTGCCAGCAGCCTGACTAGCGGGGGGCGGAGTGAGCAGTTCTTC
14	TRBV27	TRBD2	TRBJ2-7	.	CASSAGSAGYEQYF	TGTGCCAGCAGTGCGGGCTCAGCGGGATACGAGCAGTACTTC
14	TRBV7-6	TRBD1	TRBJ2-1	.	CASSLAGTGNEQFF	TGTGCCAGCAGCTTAGCGGGGACAGGGAATGAGCAGTTCTTC
16	TRBV7-9	TRBD1	TRBJ1-3	.	CASSLKGQGPGNTIYF	TGTGCCAGCAGCCTGAAAGGACAGGGCCCCGGAAACACCATATATTTT
15	TRBV7-6	TRBD1	TRBJ1-4	once	CASSLTGLTNEKLFF	TGTGCCAGCAGCTTGACAGGGTTGACTAATGAAAAACTGTTTTTT
16	TRBV7-9	TRBD1	TRBJ2-5	.	CASSLGQVILEETQYF	TGTGCCAGCAGCTTGGGACAGGTCATTTTAGAAGAGACCCAGTACTTC
15	TRBV13	TRBD2	TRBJ2-1	.	CASSLGLAGVNEQFF	TGTGCCAGCAGCTTGGGACTAGCGGGAGTTAATGAGCAGTTCTTC
13	TRBV14	.	TRBJ2-7	.	CASSQRSLYEQYF	TGTGCCAGCAGCCAGAGAAGCCTCTACGAGCAGTACTTC
16	TRBV7-9	TRBD2	TRBJ2-1	.	CASSDRGGAGLDEQFF	TGTGCCAGCAGCGATCGCGGGGGGGCCGGTTTGGATGAGCAGTTCTTC